This T cell receptor (beta chain) is drawn from a study of technical replicates of blood from a few donors. Germline CDR1 MNHNS, CDR2 SASEGT. The CDR3 runs to 13 residues. Trimming took off 8 bases at V and 5 bases at J, with 16 bases between the two ends. Assay used: immunoSEQ multiplex PCR; TCRdb lists only in-frame clones, some missing. This sample has about 81,000 clones, with 90% to 97% found just once. This clone was counted a single time. The clonotype was recovered from a human donor in good health. V gene TRBV6-1 combines with J gene TRBJ2-7; a possible D gene is TRBD1 (5 bases). Sequenced material: T cells isolated from PBMCs. The DNA for the CDR3 is TGTGCCAGCCGTGTCAGGGAAGGGAACGAGCAGTACTTC. Its translation: CASRVREGNEQYF.